This TCR beta chain was identified in a study of cytomegalovirus exposure and HLA in healthy donors. The wider study: Within the Caucasian-associated ancestry cluster were roughly 82% of the roughly 400 genotyped donors.

The PCR made use of 60 Vbeta and 13 Jbeta primers. TCRdb's copy holds only in-frame clones and misses some; the assay was immunoSEQ multiplex PCR. Altogether some 60,000 clones are present, 70% to 90% being singletons, with the ten largest covering around 6%. The length of the CDR3 is 15 residues. Germline V gene sequence: CDR1 MNHEY, CDR2 SMNVEV (reference sequence). V was clipped by 5 bases and J by 7 bases, with 17 bases between them. The chain combines TRBV27 with TRBJ1-4; TRBD1 is a possible D gene (5 bases). This clonotype originated in a male donor in good health and CMV-seronegative. The sequenced material came from PBMCs. The CDR3 spells CASSPKRQGFEKLFF. The CDR3 coding sequence is TGTGCCAGCAGTCCTAAACGTCAGGGTTTTGAAAAACTGTTTTTT.